This T cell receptor beta chain comes out of a study of blood T cell repertoires in COVID-19. Authors' processing steps: Amplification of reference gene primers was used by the study to estimate nucleated cell counts. TCRdb keeps only in-frame clones here, not all; method: immunoSEQ multiplex PCR. Clonal size and the V and J genes are those of that table, whereas D and trimming came from the DNA. The data hold under 300,000 clones, with around 90% observed a single time. Per germline, CDR1 ENHRY and CDR2 SYGVKD. V shed 3 bases and J shed 0 bases, with 9 bases lying between them. The CDR3 sequence is 15 residues long.

V gene TRBV10-3 combines with J gene TRBJ2-1; D gene unclear. The receptor comes from a man aged 30 to 39 with COVID-19, enrolled during active disease. The sample was peripheral blood. CDR3 in amino acids: CAISDLVSSYNEQFF. The CDR3 DNA follows: TGTGCCATCAGTGATCTAGTCAGCTCCTACAATGAGCAGTTCTTC.